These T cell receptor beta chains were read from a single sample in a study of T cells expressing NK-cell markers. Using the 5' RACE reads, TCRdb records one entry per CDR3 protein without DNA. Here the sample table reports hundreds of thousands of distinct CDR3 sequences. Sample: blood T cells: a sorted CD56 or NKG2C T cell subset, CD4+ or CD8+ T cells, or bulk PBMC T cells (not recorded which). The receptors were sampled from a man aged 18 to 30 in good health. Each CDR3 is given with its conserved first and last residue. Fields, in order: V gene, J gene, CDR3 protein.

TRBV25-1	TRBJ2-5	CASRTTGQGTETQYF
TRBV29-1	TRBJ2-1	CSVVPKAGWSYNEQFF
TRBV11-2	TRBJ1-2	CASTAGQGAYGYTF
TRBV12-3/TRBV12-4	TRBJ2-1	CASSPGLSGRAPEQFF
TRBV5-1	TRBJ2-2	CASSSQEYTGELFF
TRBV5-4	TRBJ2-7	CASSWQGRREQYF
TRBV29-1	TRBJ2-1	CSVLGSWNEQFF
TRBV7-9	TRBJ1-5	CASSLGGLNSNQPQHF
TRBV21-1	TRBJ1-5	CASSTSGLRGLTSNQPQHF
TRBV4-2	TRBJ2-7	CASSPQGQSYEQYF
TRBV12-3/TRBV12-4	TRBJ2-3	CASGLGGFSGRDTQYF
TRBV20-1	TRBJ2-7	CSARERLAGGEQYF
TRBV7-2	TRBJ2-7	CASSFLAGGPYSYEQYF
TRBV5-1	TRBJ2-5	CASSSLAGPGETQYF